Following are 21 T cell receptor beta chains from one sample sequenced in a study of OX40 agonist ivuxolimab in advanced cancers. Method: immunoSEQ multiplex PCR; TCRdb's copy keeps in-frame clones and lacks some. The data show tens of thousands of clones, approximately 86% seen once. Sample: CD4+ or CD8+ T cells sorted from blood, taken in a trial of the OX40 agonist ivuxolimab. All receptors come from an adult with an advanced solid tumor such as melanoma, head and neck, liver or kidney cancer.

The rearrangement joins TRBV6-5 to TRBJ1-5; D might be TRBD1 (6 bases). The CDR3 is made up of 16 amino acids. Trimming took 4 bases from V and 1 from J, leaving 14 bases between them. CDR1 and CDR2 (germline): MNHEY, SVGAGI. The CDR3 sequence is CASSSLGGQSNQPQHF. As DNA, the CDR3 is TGTGCCAGCAGTTCACTGGGGGGCCAAAGCAATCAGCCCCAGCATTTT.

The rearrangement joins TRBV27 to TRBJ2-7; 8 nucleotides align to TRBD1. Germline assignment: CDR1 MNHEY and CDR2 SMNVEV (reference sequence). This CDR3 has 17 residues. The junction had 19 bases not matched to a gene; V was cut back by 7 bases and J by 5 bases. In DNA form, the CDR3 reads TGTGCCAGCACCCCTCAGGGGCGACAGGGGACTTTACACGAGCAGTACTTC. This sequence encodes CASTPQGRQGTLHEQYF.

The chain combines TRBV7-9 with TRBJ1-5; 7 bases are shared with TRBD1. There are 15 residues in the CDR3. Looked up from germline, CDR1 is SEHNR and CDR2 is FQNEAQ (reference sequence). Trimming at V came to 0 bases and at J to 6 bases, leaving 5 bases not matched to a gene. The CDR3: CASSLAGGGSQPQHF. CDR3 sequence (DNA): TGTGCCAGCAGCTTAGCAGGGGGCGGGAGTCAGCCCCAGCATTTT. Based on the CDR3 plus reference TRBV7-9 and TRBJ1-5, the full variable domain is DTGVSQNPRHKITKRGQNVTFRCDPISEHNRLYWYRQTLGQGPEFLTYFQNEAQLEKSRLLSDRFSAERPKGSFSTLEIQRTEQGDSAMYLCASSLAGGGSQPQHFGDGTRLSIL.

The V gene is TRBV7-3, the J gene TRBJ2-3, with 8 bases identical to TRBD2. The CDR3 totals 15 residues. V was clipped by 2 bases and J by 5 bases; unmatched bases: 6. Germline CDR1 is SGHTA and CDR2 is FQGTGA. The CDR3 sequence: CASSLQSSGVDTQYF. The CDR3 DNA follows: TGTGCCAGCAGCTTACAAAGTAGCGGGGTAGATACGCAGTATTTT. Based on the CDR3 plus reference TRBV7-3 and TRBJ2-3, the full variable domain is GAGVSQTPSNKVTEKGKYVELRCDPISGHTALYWYRQSLGQGPEFLIYFQGTGAADDSGLPNDRFFAVRPEGSVSTLKIQRTERGDSAVYLCASSLQSSGVDTQYFGPGTRLTVL.

The CDR3 nucleotides read TGCGCCAGCAGCTTGTGGGGAGCGAGCACAGATACGCAGTATTTT. Translating it yields CASSLWGASTDTQYF. V usage is TRBV5-1 and J usage is TRBJ2-3; D perhaps matches TRBD2 (5 bases). Germline loops: CDR1 SGHRS, CDR2 YFSETQ. The V and J ends lost 1 base and 0 bases respectively, with 9 bases between them. CDR3 size: 15 residues.

The rearrangement links TRBV5-4 to TRBJ2-6; D may be TRBD2 (6 bases). This CDR3 comprises 18 residues. Trimming removed 4 bases from V and 1 base from J, with 18 bases in between. Germline V CDR1 and CDR2: SGHNT, YYREEE (reference sequence). The CDR3 coding sequence is TGTGCCAGCAGCCCGGGTGGAGGGTTGGCATCTGGGGCCAACGTCCTGACTTTC. Its translation is CASSPGGGLASGANVLTF. Together with reference TRBV5-4 and TRBJ2-6, the CDR3 gives the full variable domain: ETGVTQSPTHLIKTRGQQVTLRCSSQSGHNTVSWYQQALGQGPQFIFQYYREEENGRGNFPPRFSGLQFPNYSSELNVNALELDDSALYLCASSPGGGLASGANVLTFGAGSRLTVL.

This clone was seen once. The chain uses TRBV19 and TRBJ2-7; 7 nucleotides align to TRBD2. The CDR3 is 17 amino acids. V shed 5 bases, J shed 3 bases, and the junction held 16 bases outside the gene matches. Germline-derived CDR1 and CDR2 are LNHDA and SQIVND (reference sequence). The CDR3 bases are TGTGCCAGTAGTTTAAGGGCCGGCGGAGCGGGGTTCTACGAGCAGTACTTC. Its protein product is CASSLRAGGAGFYEQYF.

The chain joins TRBV7-3 to TRBJ2-6; unclear D gene. The CDR3 has 14 residues. Trimming stripped 10 bases from V and 0 bases from J, with 10 bases between. Germline CDR1 SGHTA, CDR2 FQGTGA. CDR3 in amino acids: CATNEFSGANVLTF. The CDR3 DNA reads TGTGCCACAAACGAGTTCTCTGGGGCCAACGTCCTGACTTTC.

The chain employs TRBV7-9 and TRBJ2-1; TRBD2 agrees at 8 bases. The CDR3 is 15 residues long. V lost 5 bases, J lost 6 bases, and 9 bases stayed unmatched. Looked up from germline, CDR1 is SEHNR and CDR2 is FQNEAQ (reference sequence). For the CDR3, the DNA is TGTGCCAGCAGCCGTGGTAGTGCGGGAGGCAATGAGCAGTTCTTC. Amino acid sequence: CASSRGSAGGNEQFF. Full variable domain (missing parts from reference TRBV7-9 and TRBJ2-1): DTGVSQNPRHKITKRGQNVTFRCDPISEHNRLYWYRQTLGQGPEFLTYFQNEAQLEKSRLLSDRFSAERPKGSFSTLEIQRTEQGDSAMYLCASSRGSAGGNEQFFGPGTRLTVL.

The chain is built from TRBV5-1 and TRBJ2-7; 7 bases fit TRBD1. This CDR3 comprises 15 residues. The V gene end was trimmed by 0 bases and the J gene end by 6 bases; junction bases not matched to a gene: 9. CDR1 is SGHRS and CDR2 is YFSETQ in the germline V gene. CDR3 DNA sequence: TGCGCCAGCAGCTTGGGGGCCAGGACAGGTACCGAGCAGTACTTC. Translated: CASSLGARTGTEQYF.

The chain links TRBV7-2 to TRBJ1-2; 8 nucleotides line up with TRBD1. CDR1 and CDR2 (germline): SGHTA, FQGNSA. CDR3 length: 14 amino acids. The junction had 5 bases not matched to a gene; V was cut back by 4 bases and J by 4 bases. The CDR3 protein is CASSSGQGRYGYTF. Written as DNA, the CDR3 is TGTGCCAGCAGCTCCGGACAGGGCCGCTATGGCTACACCTTC.

The CDR3 DNA is TGTGCCAGCAGCGATACAGGGGGCTCAGGGCAGCCCCAGCATTTT. Residues: CASSDTGGSGQPQHF. The chain couples TRBV5-5 to TRBJ1-5; TRBD1 aligns across 9 bases. V shed 4 bases, J shed 7 bases, and the junction held 9 bases outside the gene matches. Germline-derived CDR1 and CDR2 are SGHKS and YYEKEE (reference sequence). The CDR3 totals 15 residues.

V and J are TRBV25-1 and TRBJ2-5; either TRBD1 or TRBD2 may fit D (5 bases each). The germline V and J ends were trimmed by 2 bases and 5 bases, with 21 bases remaining between them. This CDR3 region has 17 residues. Germline V gene lookup returns CDR1 MGHDK and CDR2 SYGVNS. This chain's CDR3 is CASSELGVTLGPETQYF. The CDR3 DNA follows: TGTGCCAGCAGTGAACTGGGGGTCACGCTTGGTCCCGAGACCCAGTACTTC.

CDR3 DNA: TGTGCCAGCTCACCCCCGAACCGGGGGGCAGGAAATGAGCAGTTCTTC. Amino acids: CASSPPNRGAGNEQFF. The V gene is TRBV18, the J gene TRBJ2-1; perhaps TRBD2 as D (7 bases). Germline V gene lookup returns CDR1 KGHSH and CDR2 LQKENI. The CDR3 is 16 residues long. Trimming pared 3 bases from V and 7 bases from J, leaving 19 bases between.

The V call is TRBV5-4, the J call TRBJ2-6; D is undetermined. The V end lost 0 bases, the J end lost 0 bases, and 4 bases lay between the germline ends. The CDR3 is made up of 15 amino acids. In germline, CDR1 is SGHNT, CDR2 YYREEE (reference sequence). CDR3 sequence (DNA): TGTGCCAGCAGCTTGGACGGCTCTGGGGCCAACGTCCTGACTTTC. It specifies CASSLDGSGANVLTF. Together with reference TRBV5-4 and TRBJ2-6, the CDR3 gives the full variable domain: ETGVTQSPTHLIKTRGQQVTLRCSSQSGHNTVSWYQQALGQGPQFIFQYYREEENGRGNFPPRFSGLQFPNYSSELNVNALELDDSALYLCASSLDGSGANVLTFGAGSRLTVL.

This chain connects TRBV15 to TRBJ2-6; D is ambiguous. V lost 1 base and J 0 bases, leaving 7 bases between the germline ends. Germline loops: CDR1 LNHNV, CDR2 YYDKDF (reference sequence). The CDR3 is 16 residues long. The CDR3 sequence is CATSRGGFSGANVLTF. In nucleotides, the CDR3 is TGTGCCACCAGCAGAGGGGGATTCTCTGGGGCCAACGTCCTGACTTTC.

The chain recombines TRBV7-9 with TRBJ2-3; 7 bases are shared with TRBD2. The CDR3 has 14 residues. Losses at the gene ends were 4 bases for V and 4 bases for J; bases not matched to a gene: 5. Germline V lookup: CDR1 SEHNR, CDR2 FQNEAQ (reference sequence). In nucleotides, the CDR3 is TGTGCCAGCAGCTCCGGACTAGTTTCAGATACGCAGTATTTT. Residues: CASSSGLVSDTQYF.

This chain uses TRBV6-7 with TRBJ2-7; D is perhaps TRBD1 (6 bases). TRBV6-7 is identified as an open reading frame with a role that is uncertain. V lost 4 bases and J lost 3, with 16 bases in between. The CDR3 has 15 residues. The CDR3 here is CASSCETGRFYEQYF. For the CDR3, the DNA is TGTGCCAGCAGTTGTGAGACAGGCCGGTTCTACGAGCAGTACTTC.

Ten or more counts support this clone. This chain connects TRBV4-2 to TRBJ2-3, with 8 nucleotides matching TRBD2. Germline values: CDR1 LGHNA, CDR2 YNFKEQ. The V segment lost 0 bases and the J segment 9 bases; nucleotides outside the gene matches: 8. This CDR3 region has 15 residues. CDR3 loop: CASSQESGGTSTQYF. In nucleotides, the CDR3 is TGTGCCAGCAGCCAAGAGTCGGGGGGGACCAGCACGCAGTATTTT.

The rearrangement links TRBV5-1 to TRBJ2-7; TRBD1 might be the D (5 bases). There are 14 residues in the CDR3. CDR1 is SGHRS and CDR2 is YFSETQ in the germline V gene. The V gene lost 0 bases and the J gene lost 4 bases, with 11 bases spanning the gap. CDR3 nucleotides: TGCGCCAGCAGCTTGGGTAGGGGTGGGTACGAGCAGTACTTC. Amino acids: CASSLGRGGYEQYF.

This chain links TRBV5-1 with TRBJ2-1; TRBD2 agrees at 8 bases. The J segment lost 6 bases and the V segment lost 4 bases, leaving 9 bases of the junction unmatched. Germline V gene sequence: CDR1 SGHRS, CDR2 YFSETQ. CDR3 length: 15 amino acids. CDR3 coding DNA: TGCGCCAGCAGCCAAATAGCGGGATCGTTCAATGAGCAGTTCTTC. Its translation is CASSQIAGSFNEQFF.